The rows below give T cell receptor beta chains drawn from one sample of a study of beta chain features in type 1 diabetes. Libraries were prepared by immunoSEQ multiplex PCR; TCRdb keeps only in-frame clonotypes and omits some of them. Here the sample spans more than 300,000 clones, about 12% being singletons. Material: naive CD4+ T cells from blood. The receptor set was obtained from a man aged 18 to 35 in good health. Each CDR3 is given with its conserved first and last residue.

cdr3_aa | v_call
CATTSGSISYEQYF | TRBV10-3
CAWSKPGGQGASDEQFF | TRBV30
CASSQCGTGGENTEAFF | TRBV23-1
CASTLPILAEQFF | TRBV7-2
CASSVGTSVNTGELFF | TRBV7-9
CAWNEVAVRDTQYF | TRBV30
CASSPSTVLSYEQYF | TRBV28
CASRALAGDYNEQFF | TRBV7-2
CASSSRGFNEQYF | TRBV7-2
CASSSGQVQETQYF | TRBV7-2
CASSGRGGDTQYF | TRBV4-3
CASSFVAGTDTQYF | TRBV19
CASSRYRVRYQPQHF | TRBV7-8
CASSLGSGVENYEQYF | TRBV7-6
CASRQGGTGELFF | TRBV5-1
CASSGLILAKNIQYF | TRBV6-5